A selection of T cell receptor beta chains follows, all from one sample in a study of siplizumab effects on memory and regulatory T cells. Using immunoSEQ multiplex PCR, the repertoire was profiled, and TCRdb retains in-frame clones only, with some absent. In the table there are approximately 60,000 clones, 95% to 98% of which are singletons. Sequenced sample: naive CD8+ T cells sorted from blood. The receptors come from a human donor in good health. The CDR3 runs from the conserved cysteine through the conserved F or W. Fields, in order: J gene, V gene, clone size, D gene, CDR3 DNA, CDR3 protein. A D gene is named only where the DNA matches it firmly. Size is stated for part of the rows, as once, few or many counts, or as a class when the clone is expanded.

>TRBJ2-7|TRBV5-1|once|NA
TGCGCCAGCAGTTTTGACTCCCTAGGGATCTACGAGCAGTACTTC
CASSFDSLGIYEQYF
>TRBJ1-2|TRBV27|NA|NA
TGTGCCAGCAGTCCGGTTGGGAACGGACACTATGGCTACACCTTC
CASSPVGNGHYGYTF
>TRBJ2-5|TRBV7-8|NA|NA
TGTGCCAGCAGCTTAGTCTTAAGGGGGGAGACCCAGTACTTC
CASSLVLRGETQYF
>TRBJ2-5|TRBV9|NA|NA
TGTGCCAGCAGCGTAGTGGGCACCCAAGAGACCCAGTACTTC
CASSVVGTQETQYF
>TRBJ2-7|TRBV6-6|NA|TRBD1
TGTGCCAGCAGCTCGACAGGGGGCTGGAACGAGCAGTACTTC
CASSSTGGWNEQYF
>TRBJ1-3|TRBV13|once|TRBD1
TGTGCCAGCAGCTTTAACGGAGGGGGCGGTTCTGGAAACACCATATATTTT
CASSFNGGGGSGNTIYF
>TRBJ2-4|TRBV11-2|NA|NA
TGTGCCAGCAGGGGGGGACAGCACAAAAACATTCAGTACTTC
CASRGGQHKNIQYF
>TRBJ2-6|TRBV7-9|NA|NA
TGTGCCAGCAGCTTAGAAGGGTTCGGCTCTGGGGCCAACGTCCTGACTTTC
CASSLEGFGSGANVLTF
>TRBJ1-1|TRBV27|NA|NA
TGTGCCAGCAGGTTAGTGGGAGCTAACACTGAAGCTTTCTTT
CASRLVGANTEAFF
>TRBJ2-1|TRBV7-2|NA|TRBD2
TGTGCCAGCAGCTTGACTAGCGGGGGGGCGGATGAGCAGTTCTTC
CASSLTSGGADEQFF
>TRBJ2-7|TRBV28|NA|NA
TGTGCCAGCAGTTTGGCGTTATATAAGGTCGAGCAGTACTTC
CASSLALYKVEQYF
>TRBJ1-2|TRBV27|NA|TRBD1
TGTGCCAGCAGGTTACAGGGGGTAAACGGCTACACCTTC
CASRLQGVNGYTF
>TRBJ2-3|TRBV9|few|NA
TGTGCCAGCAGCGTACCCCCGGTCGGCTGGGATACGCAGTATTTT
CASSVPPVGWDTQYF
>TRBJ2-3|TRBV19|once|NA
TGTGCCAGTAGTATGGCGGCTAGCACAGATACGCAGTATTTT
CASSMAASTDTQYF
>TRBJ2-7|TRBV4-1|NA|TRBD1
TGCGCCAGCAGCCAAACTAGTACCATGGCCCCGGGACAGGCGTACTTC
CASSQTSTMAPGQAYF
>TRBJ2-3|TRBV11-2|once|TRBD2
TGTGCCAGCAGCTCCCTAGCGGGGGGCACAGATACGCAGTATTTT
CASSSLAGGTDTQYF
>TRBJ1-2|TRBV29-1|NA|NA
TGCAGCGTTGAAGTTTGGGCAGACAAAGACTATGGCTACACCTTC
CSVEVWADKDYGYTF
>TRBJ2-7|TRBV7-6|NA|TRBD1
TGTGCCAGCAGCTTAGGGCAGGACAGGGGGCCATACGAGCAGTACTTC
CASSLGQDRGPYEQYF
>TRBJ2-1|TRBV6-5|NA|NA
TGTGCCAGCAGTTACTCCGGCGGGGCCCTCGATGAGCAGTTCTTC
CASSYSGGALDEQFF
>TRBJ2-7|TRBV5-4|NA|NA
TGTGCCAGCAGCATGGGGGCAGGGGGGCCCGAGCAGTACTTC
CASSMGAGGPEQYF
>TRBJ2-1|TRBV13|NA|NA
TGTGCCAGCAGCTTTCCTACGGGGGATGATGAGCAGTTCTTC
CASSFPTGDDEQFF
>TRBJ2-3|TRBV15|NA|NA
TGTGCCACCAGCGGTCCCCGGGACGACGCCACAGATACGCAGTATTTT
CATSGPRDDATDTQYF
>TRBJ2-1|TRBV7-9|NA|NA
TGTGCCAGCAGCTCACCTAAACTTCGCCCAACCGGGGGAAATGAGCAGTTCTTC
CASSSPKLRPTGGNEQFF
>TRBJ2-2|TRBV7-9|NA|NA
TGTGCCAGCAGCTTAGTCTTTGGCACCGGGGAGCTGTTTTTT
CASSLVFGTGELFF
>TRBJ2-5|TRBV10-1|once|TRBD2
TGCGCCAGCAGTGAGGGGACTAAGAAGACCCAGTACTTC
CASSEGTKKTQYF
>TRBJ2-7|TRBV5-1|NA|NA
TGCGCCAGCAGCTCGCTCGAAGAGCAGTACTTC
CASSSLEEQYF
>TRBJ1-1|TRBV11-3|NA|NA
TGTGCCAGCAGCTTCTCATTGAACACTGAAGCTTTCTTT
CASSFSLNTEAFF
>TRBJ2-7|TRBV5-1|once|NA
TGCGCCAGCAGCTTGGGAGACGGGTACGAGCAGTACTTC
CASSLGDGYEQYF
>TRBJ1-5|TRBV19|NA|NA
TGTGCCAGCGCGAAGTCGCCATTGGGAGTGAGCAATCAGCCCCAGCATTTT
CASAKSPLGVSNQPQHF
>TRBJ1-1|TRBV7-8|NA|TRBD1
TGTGCCAGCAGCGGCCCGTTGGCAGGGGGCTTGAACACTGAAGCTTTCTTT
CASSGPLAGGLNTEAFF
>TRBJ1-6|TRBV6-1|once|NA
TGTGCCAGCAGTGAACCCTACAGTTCCTATAATTCACCCCTCCACTTT
CASSEPYSSYNSPLHF
>TRBJ2-1|TRBV10-2|once|NA
TGCGCCAGCAGCCCCCACGGCCAACTAGCCAATGAGCAGTTCTTC
CASSPHGQLANEQFF
>TRBJ2-7|TRBV12-2|NA|NA
TGTGCAAGTCGCCCCCACAGGGACGCTACCCCCTACGAGCAGTACTTC
CASRPHRDATPYEQYF
>TRBJ1-1|TRBV28|NA|NA
TGTGCCAGCAGTTCCGAGACACTGAACACTGAAGCTTTCTTT
CASSSETLNTEAFF
>TRBJ1-1|TRBV27|NA|TRBD1
TGTGCCAGCAGTCAGACAGGGGTGACCACTGAAGCTTTCTTT
CASSQTGVTTEAFF
>TRBJ1-4|TRBV12-5|few|TRBD1
TGTGCTAGTGGTTTGTTAGGGACAGGGAGTGAAAAACTGTTTTTT
CASGLLGTGSEKLFF
>TRBJ2-1|TRBV30|NA|TRBD2
TGTGCCTGGAGTGTAGCGGGGCGGGCTTACAATGAGCAGTTCTTC
CAWSVAGRAYNEQFF
>TRBJ2-1|TRBV19|NA|TRBD2
TGTGCCAGTAGTATAGCTAGCGGGGTGGATGAGCAGTTCTTC
CASSIASGVDEQFF
>TRBJ2-7|TRBV7-9|NA|NA
TGTGCCAGCAGCTTGGTTTTCCCCGAGCAGTACTTC
CASSLVFPEQYF
>TRBJ1-1|TRBV11-1|NA|NA
TGTGCCAGCAGCTTAGGCCGATACACTGAAGCTTTCTTT
CASSLGRYTEAFF
>TRBJ2-1|TRBV10-1|NA|NA
TGCGCCAGCAGTGAAAGCGCCGGTTACAATGAGCAGTTCTTC
CASSESAGYNEQFF
>TRBJ2-2|TRBV11-1|NA|NA
TGTGCCAGCAGCTTAGGACTTTACACCGGGGAGCTGTTTTTT
CASSLGLYTGELFF
>TRBJ2-1|TRBV19|once|NA
TGTGCCAGTACCCTCTGGGGGTCTACACACAATGAGCAGTTCTTC
CASTLWGSTHNEQFF
>TRBJ2-7|TRBV21-1|NA|NA
TGTGCCAGACCCGACAGCGCCTACGAGCAGTACTTC
CARPDSAYEQYF
>TRBJ2-7|TRBV5-1|NA|NA
TGCGCCAGCAGCTTCGCCGGGGACGAGCAGTACTTC
CASSFAGDEQYF
>TRBJ2-5|TRBV7-2|NA|TRBD2
TGTGCCAGCAGCCTGGCGGTTGGGGCGGGGGTCCCAAAAGAGACCCAGTACTTC
CASSLAVGAGVPKETQYF